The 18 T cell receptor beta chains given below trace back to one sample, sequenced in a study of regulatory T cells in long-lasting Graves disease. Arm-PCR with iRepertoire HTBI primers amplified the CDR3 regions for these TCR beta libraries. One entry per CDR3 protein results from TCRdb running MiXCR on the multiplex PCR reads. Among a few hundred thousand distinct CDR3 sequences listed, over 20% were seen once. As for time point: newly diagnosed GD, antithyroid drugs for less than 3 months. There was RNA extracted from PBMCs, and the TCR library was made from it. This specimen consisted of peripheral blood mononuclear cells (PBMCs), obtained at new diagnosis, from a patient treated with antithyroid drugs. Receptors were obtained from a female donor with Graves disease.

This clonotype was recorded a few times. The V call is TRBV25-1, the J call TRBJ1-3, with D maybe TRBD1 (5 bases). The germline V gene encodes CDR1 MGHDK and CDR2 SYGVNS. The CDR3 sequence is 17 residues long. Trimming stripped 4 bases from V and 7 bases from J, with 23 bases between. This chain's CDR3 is CASSASRSGPGGNTIYF. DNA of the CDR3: TGTGCCAGCAGTGCCTCCCGGTCGGGACCGGGGGGGAACACCATATATTTT.

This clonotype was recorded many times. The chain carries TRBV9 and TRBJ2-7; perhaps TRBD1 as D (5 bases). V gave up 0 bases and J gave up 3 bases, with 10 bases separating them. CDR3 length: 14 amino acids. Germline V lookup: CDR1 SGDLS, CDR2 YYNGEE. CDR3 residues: CASSVGGGVYEQYF. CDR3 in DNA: TGTGCCAGCAGCGTAGGGGGCGGTGTCTACGAGCAGTACTTC.

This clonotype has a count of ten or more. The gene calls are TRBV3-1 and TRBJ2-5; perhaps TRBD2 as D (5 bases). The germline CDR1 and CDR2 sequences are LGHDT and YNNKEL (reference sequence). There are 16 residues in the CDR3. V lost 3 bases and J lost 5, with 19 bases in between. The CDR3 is CASSHPLGLGGETQYF. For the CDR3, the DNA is TGTGCCAGCAGCCACCCCTTAGGACTCGGCGGGGAGACCCAGTACTTC.

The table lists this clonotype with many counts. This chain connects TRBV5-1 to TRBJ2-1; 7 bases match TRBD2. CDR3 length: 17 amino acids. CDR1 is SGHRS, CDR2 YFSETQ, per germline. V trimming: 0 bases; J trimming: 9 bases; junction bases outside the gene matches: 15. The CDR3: CASSLALGPGGLSEQFF. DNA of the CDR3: TGCGCCAGCAGCTTGGCCTTAGGCCCGGGGGGATTAAGTGAGCAGTTCTTC.

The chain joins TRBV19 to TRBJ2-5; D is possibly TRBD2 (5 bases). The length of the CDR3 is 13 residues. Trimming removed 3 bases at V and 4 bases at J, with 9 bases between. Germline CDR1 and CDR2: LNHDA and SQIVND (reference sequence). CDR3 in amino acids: CASSIVGGETQYF. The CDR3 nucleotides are TGTGCCAGTAGTATCGTCGGAGGAGAGACCCAGTACTTC. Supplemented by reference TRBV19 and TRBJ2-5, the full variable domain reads DGGITQSPKYLFRKEGQNVTLSCEQNLNHDAMYWYRQDPGQGLRLIYYSQIVNDFQKGDIAEGYSVSREKKESFPLTVTSAQKNPTAFYLCASSIVGGETQYFGPGTRLLVL.

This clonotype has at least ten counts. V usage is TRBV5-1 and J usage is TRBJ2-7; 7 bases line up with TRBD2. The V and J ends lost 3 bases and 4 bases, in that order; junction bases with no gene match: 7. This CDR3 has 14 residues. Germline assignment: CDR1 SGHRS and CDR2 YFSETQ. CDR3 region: CASSSGLVGYEQYF. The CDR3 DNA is TGCGCCAGCAGCTCAGGACTAGTGGGATACGAGCAGTACTTC.

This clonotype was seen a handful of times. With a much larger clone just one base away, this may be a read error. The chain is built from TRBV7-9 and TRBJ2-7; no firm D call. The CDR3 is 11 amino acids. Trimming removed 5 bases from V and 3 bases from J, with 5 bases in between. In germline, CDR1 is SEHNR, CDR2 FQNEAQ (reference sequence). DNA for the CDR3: TGTGCCAGCAGCGCACACTACGAGCAGTACTTC. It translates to CASSAHYEQYF.

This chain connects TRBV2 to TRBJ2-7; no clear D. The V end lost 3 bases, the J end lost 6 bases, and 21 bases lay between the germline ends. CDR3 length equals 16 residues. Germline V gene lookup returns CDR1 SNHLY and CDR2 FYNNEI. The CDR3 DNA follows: TGTGCCAGCAGTGATGGTTGGGCCAGAAAGAGATCCGAGCAGTACTTC. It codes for CASSDGWARKRSEQYF. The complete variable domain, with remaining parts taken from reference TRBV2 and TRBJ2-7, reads EPEVTQTPSHQVTQMGQEVILRCVPISNHLYFYWYRQILGQKVEFLVSFYNNEISEKSEIFDDQFSVERPDGSNFTLKIRSTKLEDSAMYFCASSDGWARKRSEQYFGPGTRLTVT.

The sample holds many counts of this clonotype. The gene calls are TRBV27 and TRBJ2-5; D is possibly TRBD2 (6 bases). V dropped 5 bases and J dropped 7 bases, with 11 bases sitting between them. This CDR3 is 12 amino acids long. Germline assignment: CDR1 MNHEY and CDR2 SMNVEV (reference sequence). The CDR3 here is CASSPMGGTQYF. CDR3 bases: TGTGCCAGCAGTCCGATGGGGGGGACCCAGTACTTC.

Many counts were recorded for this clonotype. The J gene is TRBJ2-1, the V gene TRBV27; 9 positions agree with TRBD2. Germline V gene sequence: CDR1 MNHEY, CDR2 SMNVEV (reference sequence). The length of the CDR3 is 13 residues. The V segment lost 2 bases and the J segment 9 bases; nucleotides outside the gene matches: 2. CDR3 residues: CASSLTGLAEQFF. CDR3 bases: TGTGCCAGCAGTTTAACGGGACTAGCTGAGCAGTTCTTC.

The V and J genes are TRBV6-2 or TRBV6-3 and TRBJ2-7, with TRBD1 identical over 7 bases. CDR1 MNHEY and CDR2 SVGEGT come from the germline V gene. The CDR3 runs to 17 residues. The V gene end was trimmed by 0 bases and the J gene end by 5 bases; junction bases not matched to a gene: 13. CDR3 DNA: TGTGCCAGCAGTTACTCGCCAGGGGGACCCTTTATGAACGAGCAGTACTTC. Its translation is CASSYSPGGPFMNEQYF.

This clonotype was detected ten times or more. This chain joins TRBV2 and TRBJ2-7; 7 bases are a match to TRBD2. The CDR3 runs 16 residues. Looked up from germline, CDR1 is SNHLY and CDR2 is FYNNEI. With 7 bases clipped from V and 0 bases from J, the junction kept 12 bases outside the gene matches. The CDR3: CASKTGFWGGSYEQYF. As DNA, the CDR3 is TGTGCCAGCAAAACAGGCTTTTGGGGGGGCTCCTACGAGCAGTACTTC.

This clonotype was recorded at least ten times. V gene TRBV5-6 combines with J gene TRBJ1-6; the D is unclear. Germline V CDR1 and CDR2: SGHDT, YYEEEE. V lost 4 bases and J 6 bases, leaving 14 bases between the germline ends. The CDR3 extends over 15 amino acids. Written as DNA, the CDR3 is TGTGCCAGCAGCCCTGACGGCGGGGTTAATTCACCCCTCCACTTT. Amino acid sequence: CASSPDGGVNSPLHF.

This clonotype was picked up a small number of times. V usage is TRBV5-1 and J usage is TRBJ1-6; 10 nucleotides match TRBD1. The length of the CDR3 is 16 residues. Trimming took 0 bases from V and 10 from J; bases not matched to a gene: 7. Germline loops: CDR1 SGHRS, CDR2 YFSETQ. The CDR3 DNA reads TGCGCCAGCAGCTTGGGACAGGGGGCCTCTCGGTCACCCCTCCACTTT. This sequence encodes CASSLGQGASRSPLHF.

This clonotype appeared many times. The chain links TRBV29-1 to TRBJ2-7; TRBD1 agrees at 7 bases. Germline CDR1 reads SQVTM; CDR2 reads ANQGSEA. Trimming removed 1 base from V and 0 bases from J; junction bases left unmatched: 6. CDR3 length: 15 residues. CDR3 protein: CSVEGGPGGSYEQYF. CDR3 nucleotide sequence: TGCAGCGTTGAAGGGGGTCCAGGGGGCTCCTACGAGCAGTACTTC.

CDR3 region: CASSFDSNQPQHF. CDR3 bases: TGTGCCAGCAGCTTTGACAGTAATCAGCCCCAGCATTTT. This chain links TRBV7-2 with TRBJ1-5, with a tentative D call TRBD1 (5 bases). CDR1 SGHTA and CDR2 FQGNSA come from the germline V gene. The CDR3 runs 13 residues. Trimming removed 3 bases from V and 4 bases from J, with 7 bases in between.

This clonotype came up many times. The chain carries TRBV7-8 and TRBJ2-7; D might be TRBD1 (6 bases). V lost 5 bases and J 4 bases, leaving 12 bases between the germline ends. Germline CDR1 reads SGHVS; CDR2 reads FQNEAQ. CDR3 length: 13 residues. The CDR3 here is CASSQGQYYEQYF. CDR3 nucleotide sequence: TGTGCCAGCAGCCAAGGACAGTATTACGAGCAGTACTTC.

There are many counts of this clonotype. CDR3 DNA sequence: TGTGCCACCAGTGATACGACGGAACTCTATGGCTACACCTTC. Translated: CATSDTTELYGYTF. V usage is TRBV24-1 and J usage is TRBJ1-2; D is undetermined. Germline-derived CDR1 and CDR2 are KGHDR and SFDVKD. Trimming took off 3 bases at V and 4 bases at J, with 11 bases between the two ends. The CDR3 loop spans 14 amino acids.